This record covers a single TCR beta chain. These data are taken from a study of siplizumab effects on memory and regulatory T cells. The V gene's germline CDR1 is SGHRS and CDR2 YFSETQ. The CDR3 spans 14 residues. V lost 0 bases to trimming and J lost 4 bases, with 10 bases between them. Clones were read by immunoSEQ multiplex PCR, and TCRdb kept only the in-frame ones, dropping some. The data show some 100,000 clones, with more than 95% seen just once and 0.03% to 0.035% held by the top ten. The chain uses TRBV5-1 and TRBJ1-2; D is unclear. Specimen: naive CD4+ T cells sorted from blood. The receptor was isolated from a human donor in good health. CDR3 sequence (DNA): TGCGCCAGCAGCTTGGGCCAGGAGGTCTATGGCTACACCTTC. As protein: CASSLGQEVYGYTF. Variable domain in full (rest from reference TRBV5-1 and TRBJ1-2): KAGVTQTPRYLIKTRGQQVTLSCSPISGHRSVSWYQQTPGQGLQFLFEYFSETQRNKGNFPGRFSGRQFSNSRSEMNVSTLELGDSALYLCASSLGQEVYGYTFGSGTRLTVV.